Below are 16 T cell receptor beta chains sequenced from a single sample in a study of immune evolution from preneoplasia to lung adenocarcinoma. The assay was immunoSEQ multiplex PCR, and TCRdb's table has in-frame clones only and misses some. The sample holds fewer than 50,000 clones, over 75% seen once. The sample was FFPE invasive lung adenocarcinoma tissue. All receptors derive from a person between 60 and 69 years old with lung adenocarcinoma.

The chain recombines TRBV28 with TRBJ2-3; the D is unclear. Trimming stripped 4 bases from V and 2 bases from J, with 4 bases between. CDR3 length: 12 amino acids. CDR1 MDHEN and CDR2 SYDVKM come from the germline V gene. The CDR3 region has the DNA TGTGCCAGCAGTTATAACACAGATACGCAGTATTTT. Its protein is CASSYNTDTQYF.

The chain uses TRBV6-6 and TRBJ2-2, with D perhaps matching TRBD2 (6 bases). V lost 0 bases, J lost 5 bases, and 10 bases lay in between. The CDR3 is 15 amino acids. Per the germline V gene, CDR1 is MNHNY and CDR2 is SVGAGI (reference sequence). As DNA, the CDR3 is TGTGCCAGCAGTTACTCGGTCGGGGGAACCGGGGAGCTGTTTTTT. Translated, it gives CASSYSVGGTGELFF.

The genes are TRBV28 and TRBJ1-1; maybe TRBD1 (5 bases). The CDR3 sequence is 13 residues long. Trimming pared 5 bases from V and 8 bases from J, leaving 15 bases between. Germline-derived CDR1 and CDR2 are MDHEN and SYDVKM. CDR3 loop: CASSQFGRTEAFF. CDR3 DNA: TGTGCCAGCAGTCAATTCGGGCGGACAGAAGCTTTCTTT.

The CDR3 here is CASGPSGIYNEQFF. The CDR3 bases are TGTGCTAGTGGCCCAAGCGGAATTTACAATGAGCAGTTCTTC. This chain joins TRBV12-5 and TRBJ2-1, with D perhaps matching TRBD2 (5 bases). Trimming took off 6 bases at V and 4 bases at J, with 13 bases between the two ends. This CDR3 has 14 residues. The germline CDR1 and CDR2 sequences are LGHNT and FRNRAP.

This chain joins TRBV5-1 and TRBJ2-3, with a tentative D call TRBD1 (6 bases). CDR1 is SGHRS, CDR2 YFSETQ, per germline. CDR3 length equals 16 residues. V shed 4 bases and J shed 6 bases, with 21 bases lying between them. The CDR3 nucleotides read TGCGCCAGCAGCCGACAAGGGGACATAACAGTTGATACGCAGTATTTT. Its translation: CASSRQGDITVDTQYF.

V is TRBV5-4 and J is TRBJ2-2; the D gene is possibly TRBD2 (6 bases). The CDR3 length is 15 residues. CDR1 and CDR2 (germline): SGHNT, YYREEE (reference sequence). The V end was cut by 2 bases, the J end by 4 bases, with 12 bases between. The CDR3 DNA reads as TGTGCCAGCAGCTTCTGGGGGGTCGGCACCGGGGAGCTGTTTTTT. Translating gives CASSFWGVGTGELFF.

The count of this clone is one. The chain links TRBV4-1 to TRBJ1-1, with D unclear. CDR1 MGHRA and CDR2 YSYEKL come from the germline V gene. There are 14 residues in the CDR3. Trimming left V 4 bases short and J 2 bases short, with 11 bases between. CDR3 nucleotides: TGCGCCAGCAGCCTTCAGGCTACCAACACTGAAGCTTTCTTT. This encodes CASSLQATNTEAFF.

The V call is TRBV18, the J call TRBJ2-3; D is uncertain. The CDR3 contains 12 residues. From germline, CDR1 is KGHSH and CDR2 LQKENI. V was trimmed by 6 bases and J by 0 bases, leaving 4 bases between them. CDR3 region: CASSTSTDTQYF. The DNA of the CDR3 is TGTGCCAGCTCTACTAGCACAGATACGCAGTATTTT.

The CDR3 DNA is TGCGCCAGCAGCCCCGGGGTAGCGGGAGTCAATGAGCAGTTCTTC. Its translation is CASSPGVAGVNEQFF. The chain couples TRBV5-1 to TRBJ2-1; 9 bases fit TRBD2. The J segment lost 6 bases and the V segment lost 4 bases, leaving 8 bases of the junction unmatched. This CDR3 comprises 15 residues. Germline lookup yields CDR1 SGHRS and CDR2 YFSETQ.

V is TRBV6-5 and J is TRBJ1-1; 9 bases map to TRBD1. This CDR3 has 16 amino acids. Germline CDR1 and CDR2: MNHEY and SVGAGI. Losses at the gene ends were 4 bases for V and 5 bases for J; bases not matched to a gene: 11. This CDR3 reads CASSFRPGTGLTEAFF. For the CDR3, the DNA is TGTGCCAGCAGTTTCAGACCCGGGACAGGGCTTACTGAAGCTTTCTTT.

The genes are TRBV28 and TRBJ1-2; D unclear. The CDR3 is 16 amino acids. The germline CDR1 and CDR2 sequences are MDHEN and SYDVKM. The germline V and J ends were trimmed by 5 bases and 8 bases, with 24 bases remaining between them. The CDR3 spells CASSKPLGRAAYGYTF. Written as DNA, the CDR3 is TGTGCCAGCAGTAAACCCCTGGGCCGGGCGGCCTACGGCTACACCTTC.

In its sample, this clone is medium-sized (0.01 to 0.1%). The V gene is TRBV18, the J gene TRBJ2-7; 9 bases line up with TRBD1. V lost 5 bases, J lost 6 bases, and 8 bases stayed unmatched. From germline, CDR1 is KGHSH and CDR2 LQKENI. There are 14 residues in the CDR3. Written as DNA, the CDR3 is TGTGCCAGCTCATCCCGCCGGACAGGGGTCGAGCAGTACTTC. Translation gives CASSSRRTGVEQYF.

V is TRBV7-3 and J is TRBJ2-3; 11 bases align to TRBD2. Germline loops: CDR1 SGHTA, CDR2 FQGTGA. This CDR3 is 17 amino acids long. Trimming cost V 5 bases and J 3 bases; bases outside gene matches: 10. The DNA for the CDR3 is TGTGCCAGCAGCATAGGGACTAGCGGAGGACGTACAGATACGCAGTATTTT. It encodes CASSIGTSGGRTDTQYF.

The chain recombines TRBV5-1 with TRBJ2-2; 13 bases align to TRBD2. V dropped 4 bases and J dropped 7; count of bases not matched to a gene: 7. Germline V lookup: CDR1 SGHRS, CDR2 YFSETQ. The CDR3 spans 16 residues. CDR3 DNA sequence: TGCGCCAGCAGCAAATGGACTAGCGGGAGTGTCGGGGAGCTGTTTTTT. Its translation: CASSKWTSGSVGELFF.

The rearrangement joins TRBV9 to TRBJ2-1, with a tentative D call TRBD2 (6 bases). This CDR3 is 15 amino acids long. Trimming took 4 bases from V and 4 from J, leaving 15 bases between them. The germline V gene has CDR1 SGDLS and CDR2 YYNGEE. CDR3 sequence (DNA): TGTGCCAGCAGCCCATATGGGGACTTTTACAATGAGCAGTTCTTC. Amino acid sequence: CASSPYGDFYNEQFF. Supplemented by reference TRBV9 and TRBJ2-1, the full variable domain reads DSGVTQTPKHLITATGQRVTLRCSPRSGDLSVYWYQQSLDQGLQFLIQYYNGEERAKGNILERFSAQQFPDLHSELNLSSLELGDSALYFCASSPYGDFYNEQFFGPGTRLTVL.

The chain employs TRBV2 and TRBJ2-2; 9 bases line up with TRBD2. The J segment lost 6 bases and the V segment lost 6 bases, leaving 8 bases of the junction unmatched. This CDR3 spans 15 amino acids. Per the germline V gene, CDR1 is SNHLY and CDR2 is FYNNEI. DNA for the CDR3: TGTGCCAGCAGCTCGACTAGCGGCCACCCCGGGGAGCTGTTTTTT. It specifies CASSSTSGHPGELFF.